The source of this TCR beta chain is a study of cytomegalovirus exposure and HLA in healthy donors. Overall study context: The 95 million to 120 million unique TCR beta sequences, from roughly 170 million T cells, were found by an earlier analysis. HLA-typed donors contributed 80 million to 85 million unique TCRs, which were held in an early data release. Most genotyped donors, approximately 81% of about 360, had Caucasian-associated genetic ancestry.

The PCR made use of 60 Vbeta and 13 Jbeta primers. Repertoires were generated with immunoSEQ multiplex PCR, while TCRdb's copy carries only in-frame clones and drops some. The sample records fewer than 150,000 clones, around 80% being singletons. Notes on this clone: Its antigen is not known.

Germline CDR1 SGHRS, CDR2 YFSETQ. The ends were cut back, 2 bases at V and 0 bases at J, with 15 bases in the middle. The CDR3 spans 18 residues. Whole-study findings and limits: When analyzed later, a missense DCLRE1C variant was found to be linked to TCR beta V- and J-gene trimming.

Sequenced sample: PBMCs. This chain uses TRBV5-1 with TRBJ2-6; D perhaps matches TRBD2 (5 bases). This sequence originates from a man aged 35 to 55 in good health and CMV-seropositive. The CDR3 reads CASSFYSGVTSGANVLTF. CDR3 nucleotides: TGCGCCAGCAGCTTCTACAGCGGCGTTACCTCTGGGGCCAACGTCCTGACTTTC.